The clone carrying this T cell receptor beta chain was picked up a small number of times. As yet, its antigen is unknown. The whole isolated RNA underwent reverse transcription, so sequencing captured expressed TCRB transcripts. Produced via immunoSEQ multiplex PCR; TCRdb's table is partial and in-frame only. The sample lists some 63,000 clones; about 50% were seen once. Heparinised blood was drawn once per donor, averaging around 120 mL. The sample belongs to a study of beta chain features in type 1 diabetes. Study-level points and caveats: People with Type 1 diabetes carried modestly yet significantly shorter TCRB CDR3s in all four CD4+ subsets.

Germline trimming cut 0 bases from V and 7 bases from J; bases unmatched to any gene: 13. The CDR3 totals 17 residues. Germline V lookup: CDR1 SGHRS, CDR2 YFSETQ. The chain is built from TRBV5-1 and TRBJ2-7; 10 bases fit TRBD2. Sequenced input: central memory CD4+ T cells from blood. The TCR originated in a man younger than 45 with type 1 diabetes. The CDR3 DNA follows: TGCGCCAGCAGCTTGGGGTTAGCGGGAGGCTTCTTCGGGGAGCAGTACTTC. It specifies CASSLGLAGGFFGEQYF.